This record covers a single T cell receptor (beta chain). The primer mix had 60 Vbeta and 13 Jbeta primers. Assay: immunoSEQ multiplex PCR; the TCRdb copy retains only in-frame clones and omits some. Of some 150,000 clones in the sample, around 73% were seen once. This specimen comes from a study of cytomegalovirus exposure and HLA in healthy donors. Germline loops: CDR1 SGHDT, CDR2 YYEEEE. This CDR3 is built from 14 residues. Trimming took 0 bases from V and 8 from J, leaving 12 bases between them. Sequencing was carried out using PBMCs. This sequence joins TRBV5-6 and TRBJ1-5; D is ambiguous. The TCR sequence derives from a human donor in good health. CDR3 bases: TGTGCCAGCAGCTTGGGGCCTCTTACGAAGCCCCAGCATTTT. Its protein is CASSLGPLTKPQHF.